A selection of T cell receptor beta chains follows, all from one sample in a study of CD4+ T cells in melanoma. Data came from immunoSEQ multiplex PCR; TCRdb stores just in-frame clones and leaves some out. The sample has about 10,000 clones, around two thirds seen once; the top ten hold around 22%. Specimen: cells from a culture (not recorded whether cultured in vitro). The receptors derive from a human donor with melanoma. The CDR3 runs from the conserved cysteine through the conserved F or W. The D gene is left open where the match is weak. For some rows the clone size is stated as once, few or many, or as a class when expanded; others skip it.

V,size,D,J,CDR3,DNA
TRBV5-1,NA,TRBD2,TRBJ2-3,CASSLKLAGSTDTQYF,TGCGCCAGCAGCTTGAAACTAGCGGGGAGTACAGATACGCAGTATTTT
TRBV6-4,few,TRBD1,TRBJ2-7,CASSAPVGQEDHEQYF,TGTGCCAGCAGTGCCCCCGTTGGACAGGAAGACCACGAGCAGTACTTC
TRBV18,NA,TRBD1,TRBJ2-7,CASSPRTGRYEQYF,TGTGCCAGCTCACCACGGACAGGGAGATACGAGCAGTACTTC
TRBV6-5,few,NA,TRBJ1-1,CASRDLQGNTEAFF,TGTGCCAGCAGGGACTTACAGGGGAACACTGAAGCTTTCTTT
TRBV5-6,NA,NA,TRBJ2-6,CASSFGGSGANVLTF,TGTGCCAGCAGCTTCGGCGGCTCTGGGGCCAACGTCCTGACTTTC
TRBV5-1,NA,NA,TRBJ1-2,CASSLGVLGGGYTF,TGCGCCAGCAGCTTGGGCGTATTGGGCGGTGGCTACACCTTC
TRBV27,NA,TRBD1,TRBJ1-2,CASSLSRTGTGNGYTF,TGTGCCAGCAGTTTATCCCGGACCGGGACAGGGAATGGCTACACCTTC
TRBV6-1,NA,TRBD1,TRBJ2-4,CASSEVRQGVAKNIQYF,TGTGCCAGCAGTGAAGTGAGACAGGGGGTGGCCAAAAACATTCAGTACTTC
TRBV10-2,NA,NA,TRBJ2-2,CAASPTPGGRSPRNTGELFF,TGCGCCGCTAGCCCCACCCCGGGCGGGCGAAGCCCACGGAACACCGGGGAGCTGTTTTTT
TRBV2,NA,TRBD2,TRBJ2-1,CASSEAIWGGRNEQFF,TGTGCCAGCAGTGAAGCTATCTGGGGGGGAAGGAATGAGCAGTTCTTC
TRBV6-5,NA,TRBD1,TRBJ2-7,CASSKGTGGYEQYF,TGTGCCAGCAGTAAAGGGACAGGGGGCTACGAGCAGTACTTC
TRBV30,NA,NA,TRBJ2-1,CAWSVPVGEQFF,TGTGCCTGGAGTGTACCCGTGGGTGAGCAGTTCTTC
TRBV4-1,NA,NA,TRBJ1-2,CASSHAGTSAGSYTF,TGCGCCAGCAGCCATGCCGGGACCTCTGCGGGGTCCTACACCTTC
TRBV5-1,NA,TRBD2,TRBJ2-1,CASGPLAGGYNEQFF,TGCGCCAGTGGTCCTCTAGCGGGGGGGTACAATGAGCAGTTCTTC
TRBV11-2,NA,NA,TRBJ2-5,CATQGRDGKETQYF,TGTGCCACCCAGGGTAGGGACGGGAAAGAGACCCAGTACTTC
TRBV12-5,NA,TRBD2,TRBJ2-5,CASGLVRLGTSGEETQYF,TGTGCTAGTGGTTTGGTACGACTCGGGACTAGCGGAGAAGAGACCCAGTACTTC
TRBV19,NA,NA,TRBJ1-4,CASSDHRDGKLFF,TGTGCCAGTAGTGATCACAGGGACGGAAAACTGTTTTTT
TRBV6-6,few,TRBD1,TRBJ2-5,CASSHTGDAAVTQYF,TGTGCCAGCAGCCATACAGGGGACGCGGCGGTGACCCAGTACTTC
TRBV6-6,NA,NA,TRBJ1-1,CASSLVGNTEAFF,TGTGCCAGCAGTCTGGTTGGGAACACTGAAGCTTTCTTT
TRBV4-1,NA,NA,TRBJ1-5,CASSQDFQVNQPQHF,TGCGCCAGCAGCCAAGATTTCCAGGTCAATCAGCCCCAGCATTTT
TRBV14,NA,TRBD1,TRBJ1-6,CASSPLTGLDNSPLHF,TGTGCCAGCAGCCCGTTGACAGGGCTGGATAATTCACCCCTCCACTTT
TRBV7-2,NA,NA,TRBJ2-2,CASSSGTAYNTGELFF,TGTGCCAGCAGCTCCGGGACCGCCTATAACACCGGGGAGCTGTTTTTT
TRBV5-4,once,NA,TRBJ1-2,CASSSQGGYGYTF,TGTGCCAGCAGCTCGCAGGGCGGGTATGGCTACACCTTC
TRBV6-1,NA,NA,TRBJ1-5,CASSETTGFRPQHF,TGTGCCAGCAGTGAAACGACAGGTTTTCGGCCCCAGCATTTT
TRBV5-8,few,NA,TRBJ2-4,CASSSTLGGRDTNIQYF,NA
TRBV10-3,few,NA,TRBJ1-2,CAIRPREQADGYTF,TGTGCCATCAGACCAAGGGAGCAAGCGGATGGCTACACCTTC
TRBV11-2,NA,NA,TRBJ2-7,CASSLDRRGYEQYF,TGTGCCAGCAGCTTAGATCGACGAGGGTACGAGCAGTACTTC
TRBV5-4,NA,NA,TRBJ1-3,CASSLDNGRGNTIYF,TGTGCCAGCAGCTTGGATAATGGGAGGGGAAACACCATATATTTT
TRBV6-5,NA,NA,TRBJ1-2,CASSFLANYGYTF,TGTGCCAGCAGCTTTTTGGCTAACTATGGCTACACCTTC
TRBV28,NA,NA,TRBJ1-2,CASSVLGQVNYGYTF,TGTGCCAGCAGTGTTCTGGGCCAGGTTAACTATGGCTACACCTTC
TRBV18,few,NA,TRBJ1-2,CASSPSTDEYGYTF,TGTGCCAGCTCACCAAGCACAGACGAATATGGCTACACCTTC
TRBV10-3,NA,TRBD2,TRBJ2-5,CAISGTWEGETQYF,TGTGCCATCAGTGGGACCTGGGAGGGGGAGACCCAGTACTTC
TRBV5-4,NA,TRBD2,TRBJ2-5,CASSQGTSAYQETQYF,TGTGCCAGCAGCCAAGGGACTAGCGCGTACCAAGAGACCCAGTACTTC
TRBV6-6,few,NA,TRBJ1-1,CASSWKNTEAFF,TGTGCCAGCAGTTGGAAGAACACTGAAGCTTTCTTT
TRBV4-1,NA,TRBD1,TRBJ1-5,CASSQEGDRVQQPQHF,TGCGCCAGCAGCCAAGAAGGAGACAGGGTTCAGCAGCCCCAGCATTTT
TRBV7-8,NA,NA,TRBJ2-7,CASSLPGGGNEQYF,TGTGCCAGCAGCTTACCCGGGGGCGGAAACGAGCAGTACTTC
TRBV6-1,NA,NA,TRBJ2-5,CASSGGGETQYF,TGTGCCAGCAGCGGGGGCGGGGAGACCCAGTACTTC
TRBV11-3,few,NA,TRBJ2-1,CASSLDSNEQFF,TGTGCCAGCAGCTTAGATAGCAATGAGCAGTTCTTC
TRBV5-4,NA,NA,TRBJ2-3,CASSGVLGDTQYF,TGTGCCAGCAGCGGCGTCTTGGGAGATACGCAGTATTTT
TRBV19,NA,NA,TRBJ2-1,CASSQMEGNEQFF,TGTGCCAGTAGTCAGATGGAGGGCAATGAGCAGTTCTTC
TRBV5-8,NA,NA,TRBJ1-2,CASSLNDNYGYTF,TGTGCCAGCAGCTTGAACGATAACTATGGCTACACCTTC